One sample yielded the 7 T cell receptor beta chains listed below, sequenced in a study of CD8 T cells in ankylosing spondylitis. TCRdb re-analysed the 5' RACE reads in MiXCR, keeping a single row per CDR3 protein. The data show about 220,000 distinct CDR3 sequences, roughly 24% seen once. The sequenced sample consisted of blood, either unsorted or a sorted T cell fraction (not recorded which). These TCRs come from a male donor with ankylosing spondylitis or in good health (not recorded which).

This sequence joins TRBV20-1 and TRBJ2-1; 11 bases agree with TRBD2. J lost 1 base, V lost 5 bases, and 7 bases had no gene match. This CDR3 comprises 16 residues. Germline V gives CDR1 DFQATT, CDR2 SNEGSKA (reference sequence). The CDR3 DNA is TGCAGTGCTTACGATAGCGGGAGGGAGTCCTACAATGAGCAGTTCTTC. Translation gives CSAYDSGRESYNEQFF.

This clonotype was counted between two and nine times. The chain has TRBV20-1 and TRBJ2-3; 11 positions agree with TRBD2. The V segment lost 7 bases and the J segment 2 bases; nucleotides outside the gene matches: 11. Looked up from germline, CDR1 is DFQATT and CDR2 is SNEGSKA (reference sequence). The CDR3 has 16 residues. The CDR3 loop reads CSDPMGLADLTDTQYF. The CDR3 DNA sequence: TGCAGTGATCCGATGGGACTAGCGGACCTCACAGATACGCAGTATTTT.

The V and J genes are TRBV29-1 and TRBJ2-7, with 9 bases identical to TRBD2. The CDR3 length is 11 residues. Trimming cost V 3 bases and J 12 bases; bases outside gene matches: 6. The V gene's germline CDR1 is SQVTM and CDR2 ANQGSEA. The chain's CDR3 is CSVEVAGARYF. The DNA of the CDR3 is TGCAGCGTTGAGGTAGCGGGAGCCCGGTACTTC.

The chain recombines TRBV9 with TRBJ2-1; 8 bases fit TRBD1. The CDR3 is made up of 13 amino acids. J lost 11 bases, V lost 2 bases, and 6 bases had no gene match. Germline CDR1 is SGDLS and CDR2 is YYNGEE. CDR3 DNA sequence: TGTGCCAGCAGCGTTATGGACAGGGATAAGCAGTTCTTC. Translation: CASSVMDRDKQFF.

V usage is TRBV7-3 and J usage is TRBJ2-3; a possible D gene is TRBD2 (6 bases). Germline CDR1 SGHTA, CDR2 FQGTGA. The CDR3 has 15 amino acids. The germline V and J ends were trimmed by 5 bases and 1 base, with 13 bases remaining between them. The CDR3, as DNA: TGTGCCAGCAGCCCAGTGGCTAGCGGCACAGATACGCAGTATTTT. Its protein product is CASSPVASGTDTQYF.

The gene calls are TRBV20-1 and TRBJ2-3; no reliable D call. The CDR3 contains 14 residues. The V end lost 3 bases, the J end lost 2 bases, and 12 bases lay between the germline ends. CDR1 and CDR2 (germline): DFQATT, SNEGSKA (reference sequence). Here the CDR3 DNA reads TGCAGTGCTAGTTATGACGGAACCACAGATACGCAGTATTTT. Translating gives CSASYDGTTDTQYF.

The table lists this clonotype with many counts. In DNA, the CDR3 is TGTGCCAGCGGAATGACAGGTAATCAGCCCCAGCATTTT. Its protein product is CASGMTGNQPQHF. This chain uses TRBV11-2 with TRBJ1-5; tentative D call: TRBD1 (6 bases). V gave up 8 bases and J gave up 4 bases, with 12 bases separating them. CDR3 length: 13 residues. CDR1 is SGHAT and CDR2 is FQNNGV in the germline V gene.